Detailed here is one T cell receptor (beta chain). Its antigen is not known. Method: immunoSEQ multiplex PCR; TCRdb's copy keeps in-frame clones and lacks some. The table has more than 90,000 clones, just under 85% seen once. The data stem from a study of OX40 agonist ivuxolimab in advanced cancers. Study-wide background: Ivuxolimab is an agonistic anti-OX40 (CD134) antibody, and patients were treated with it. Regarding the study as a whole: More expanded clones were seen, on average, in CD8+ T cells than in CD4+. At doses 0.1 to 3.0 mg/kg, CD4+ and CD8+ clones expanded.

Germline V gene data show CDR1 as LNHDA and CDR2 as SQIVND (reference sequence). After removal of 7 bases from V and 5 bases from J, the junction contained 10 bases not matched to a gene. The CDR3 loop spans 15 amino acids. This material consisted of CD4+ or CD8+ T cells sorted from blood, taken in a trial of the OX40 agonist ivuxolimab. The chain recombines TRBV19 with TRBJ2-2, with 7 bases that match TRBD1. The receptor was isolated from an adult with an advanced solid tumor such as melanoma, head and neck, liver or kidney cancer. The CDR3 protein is CASTVTGVRTGELFF. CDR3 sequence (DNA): TGTGCCAGTACCGTTACAGGGGTTAGGACCGGGGAGCTGTTTTTT.